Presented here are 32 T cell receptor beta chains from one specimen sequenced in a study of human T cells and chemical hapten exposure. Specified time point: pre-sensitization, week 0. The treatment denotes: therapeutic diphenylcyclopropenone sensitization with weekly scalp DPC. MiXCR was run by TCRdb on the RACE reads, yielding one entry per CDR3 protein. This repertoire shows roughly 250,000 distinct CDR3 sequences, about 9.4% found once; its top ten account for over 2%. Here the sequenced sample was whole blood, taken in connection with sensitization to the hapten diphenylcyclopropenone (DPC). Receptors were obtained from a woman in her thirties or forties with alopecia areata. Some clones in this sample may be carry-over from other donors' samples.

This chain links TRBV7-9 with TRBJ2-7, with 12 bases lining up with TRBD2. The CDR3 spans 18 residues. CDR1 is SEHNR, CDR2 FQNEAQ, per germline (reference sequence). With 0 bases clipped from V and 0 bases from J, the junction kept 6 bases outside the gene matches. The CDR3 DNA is TGTGCCAGCAGCTTAGCTCGGACTAGCGGGGTTTACTCCTACGAGCAGTACTTC. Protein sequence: CASSLARTSGVYSYEQYF.

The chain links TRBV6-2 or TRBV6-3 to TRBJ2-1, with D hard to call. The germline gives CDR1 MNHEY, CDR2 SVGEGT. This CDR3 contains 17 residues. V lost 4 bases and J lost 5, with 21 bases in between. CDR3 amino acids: CASSFPAISKRHNEQFF. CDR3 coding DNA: TGTGCCAGCAGTTTCCCCGCGATATCGAAACGACACAATGAGCAGTTCTTC.

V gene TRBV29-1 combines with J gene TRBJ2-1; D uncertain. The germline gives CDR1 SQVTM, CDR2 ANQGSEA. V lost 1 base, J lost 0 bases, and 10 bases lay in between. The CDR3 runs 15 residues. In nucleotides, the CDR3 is TGCAGCGTTGAAGCACCCTTAAGCTCCTACAATGAGCAGTTCTTC. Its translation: CSVEAPLSSYNEQFF.

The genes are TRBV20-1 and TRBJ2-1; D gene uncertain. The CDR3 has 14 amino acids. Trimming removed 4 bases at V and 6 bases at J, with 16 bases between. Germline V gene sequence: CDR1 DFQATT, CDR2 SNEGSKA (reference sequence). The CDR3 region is CSANSLGNGNEQFF. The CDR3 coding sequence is TGCAGTGCTAACTCCCTGGGGAATGGCAATGAGCAGTTCTTC.

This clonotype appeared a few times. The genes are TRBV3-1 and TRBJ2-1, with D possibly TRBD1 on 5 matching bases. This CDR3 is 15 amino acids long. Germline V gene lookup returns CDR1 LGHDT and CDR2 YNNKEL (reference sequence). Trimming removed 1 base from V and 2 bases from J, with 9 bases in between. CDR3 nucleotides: TGTGCCAGCAGCCAAGGGACAACTCCCTACAATGAGCAGTTCTTC. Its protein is CASSQGTTPYNEQFF.

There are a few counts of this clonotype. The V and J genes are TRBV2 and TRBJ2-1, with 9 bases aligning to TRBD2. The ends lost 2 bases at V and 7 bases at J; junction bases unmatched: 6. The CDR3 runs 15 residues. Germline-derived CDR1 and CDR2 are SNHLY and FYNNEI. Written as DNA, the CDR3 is TGTGCCAGCAGTGAACTCAGCGGGAGGTTAAATGAGCAGTTCTTC. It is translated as CASSELSGRLNEQFF.

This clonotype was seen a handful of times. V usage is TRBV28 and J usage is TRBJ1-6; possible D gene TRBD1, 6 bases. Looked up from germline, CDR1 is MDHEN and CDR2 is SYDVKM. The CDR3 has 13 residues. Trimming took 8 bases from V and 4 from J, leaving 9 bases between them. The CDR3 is CASLQGYNSPLHF. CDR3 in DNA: TGTGCCAGCTTACAGGGATATAATTCACCCCTCCACTTT.

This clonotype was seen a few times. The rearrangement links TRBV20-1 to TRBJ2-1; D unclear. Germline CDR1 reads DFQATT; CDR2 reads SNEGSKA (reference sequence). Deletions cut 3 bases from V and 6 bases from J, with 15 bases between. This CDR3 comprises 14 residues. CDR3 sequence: CSARDAVLTNEQFF. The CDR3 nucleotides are TGCAGTGCTAGGGACGCGGTCCTTACCAATGAGCAGTTCTTC.

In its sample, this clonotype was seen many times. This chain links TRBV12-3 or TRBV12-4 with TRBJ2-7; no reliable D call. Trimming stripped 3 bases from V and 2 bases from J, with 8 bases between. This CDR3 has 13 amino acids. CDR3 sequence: CASSFYGPYEQYF. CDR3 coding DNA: TGTGCCAGCAGTTTCTACGGGCCCTACGAGCAGTACTTC.

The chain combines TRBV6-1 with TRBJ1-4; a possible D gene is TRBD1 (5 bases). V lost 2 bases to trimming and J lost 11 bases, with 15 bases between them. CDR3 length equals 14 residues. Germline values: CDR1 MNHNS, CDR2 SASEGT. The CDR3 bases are TGTGCCAGCAGTGAACGGCAGGGTTCGCGGAAACTGTTTTTT. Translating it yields CASSERQGSRKLFF.

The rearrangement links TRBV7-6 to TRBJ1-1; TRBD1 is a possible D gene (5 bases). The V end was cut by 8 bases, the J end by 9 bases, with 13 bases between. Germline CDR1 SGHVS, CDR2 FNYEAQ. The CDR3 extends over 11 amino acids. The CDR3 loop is CASSTGTKAFF. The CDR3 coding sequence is TGTGCCAGCTCTACCGGGACGAAAGCTTTCTTT. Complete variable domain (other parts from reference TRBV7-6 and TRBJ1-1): GAGVSQSPRYKVTKRGQDVALRCDPISGHVSLYWYRQALGQGPEFLTYFNYEAQQDKSGLPNDRFSAERPEGSISTLTIQRTEQRDSAMYRCASSTGTKAFFGQGTRLTVV.

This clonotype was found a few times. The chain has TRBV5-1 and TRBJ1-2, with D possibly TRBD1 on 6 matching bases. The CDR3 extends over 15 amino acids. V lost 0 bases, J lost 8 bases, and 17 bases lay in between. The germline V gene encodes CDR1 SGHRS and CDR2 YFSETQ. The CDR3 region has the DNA TGCGCCAGCAGCTTGGATGGGACACCCATCTTAGGCTACACCTTC. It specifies CASSLDGTPILGYTF.

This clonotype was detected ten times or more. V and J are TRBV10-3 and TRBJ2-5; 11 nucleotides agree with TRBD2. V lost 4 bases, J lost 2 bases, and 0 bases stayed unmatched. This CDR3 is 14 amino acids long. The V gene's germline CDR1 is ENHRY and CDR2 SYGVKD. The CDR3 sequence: CAISGLAGQETQYF. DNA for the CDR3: TGTGCCATCAGTGGACTAGCGGGACAAGAGACCCAGTACTTC.

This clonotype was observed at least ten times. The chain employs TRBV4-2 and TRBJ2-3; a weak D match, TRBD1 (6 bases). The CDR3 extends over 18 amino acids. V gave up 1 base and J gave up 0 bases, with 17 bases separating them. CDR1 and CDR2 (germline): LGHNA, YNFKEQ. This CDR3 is CASSQVARTAASTDTQYF. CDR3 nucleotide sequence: TGTGCCAGCAGCCAAGTGGCGAGGACAGCTGCCAGCACAGATACGCAGTATTTT.

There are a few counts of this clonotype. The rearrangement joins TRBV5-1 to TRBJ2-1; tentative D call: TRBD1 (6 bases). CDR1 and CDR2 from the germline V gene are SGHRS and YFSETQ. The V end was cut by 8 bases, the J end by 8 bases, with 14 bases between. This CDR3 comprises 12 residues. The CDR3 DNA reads TGCGCCAGTAGCCAGGGGCAGGATGAGCAGTTCTTC. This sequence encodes CASSQGQDEQFF. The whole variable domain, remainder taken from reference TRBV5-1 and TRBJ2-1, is KAGVTQTPRYLIKTRGQQVTLSCSPISGHRSVSWYQQTPGQGLQFLFEYFSETQRNKGNFPGRFSGRQFSNSRSEMNVSTLELGDSALYLCASSQGQDEQFFGPGTRLTVL.

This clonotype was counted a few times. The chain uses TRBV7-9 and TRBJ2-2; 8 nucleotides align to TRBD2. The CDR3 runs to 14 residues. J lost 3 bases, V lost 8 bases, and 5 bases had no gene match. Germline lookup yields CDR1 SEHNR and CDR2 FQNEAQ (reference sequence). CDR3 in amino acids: CASPRREDTGELFF. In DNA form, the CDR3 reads TGTGCCAGCCCTCGGCGGGAGGACACCGGGGAGCTGTTTTTT.

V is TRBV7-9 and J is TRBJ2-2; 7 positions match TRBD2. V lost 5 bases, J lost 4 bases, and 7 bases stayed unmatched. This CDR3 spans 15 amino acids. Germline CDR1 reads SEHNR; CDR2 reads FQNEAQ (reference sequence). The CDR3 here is CASSPAPGGTGELFF. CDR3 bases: TGTGCCAGCAGCCCGGCGCCGGGAGGCACCGGGGAGCTGTTTTTT.

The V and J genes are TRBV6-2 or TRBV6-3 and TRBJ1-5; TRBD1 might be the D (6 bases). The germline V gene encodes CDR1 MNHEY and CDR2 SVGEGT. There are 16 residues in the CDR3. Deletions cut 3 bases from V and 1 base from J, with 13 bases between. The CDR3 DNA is TGTGCCAGCAGTTATCCTCCGGGGGCGAGCAATCAGCCCCAGCATTTT. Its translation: CASSYPPGASNQPQHF.

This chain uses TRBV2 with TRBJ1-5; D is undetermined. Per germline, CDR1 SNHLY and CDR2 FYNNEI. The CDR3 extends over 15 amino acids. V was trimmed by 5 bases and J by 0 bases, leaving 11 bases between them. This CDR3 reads CASSPSGSSNQPQHF. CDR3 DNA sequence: TGTGCCAGCAGTCCCTCGGGGTCTAGCAATCAGCCCCAGCATTTT.

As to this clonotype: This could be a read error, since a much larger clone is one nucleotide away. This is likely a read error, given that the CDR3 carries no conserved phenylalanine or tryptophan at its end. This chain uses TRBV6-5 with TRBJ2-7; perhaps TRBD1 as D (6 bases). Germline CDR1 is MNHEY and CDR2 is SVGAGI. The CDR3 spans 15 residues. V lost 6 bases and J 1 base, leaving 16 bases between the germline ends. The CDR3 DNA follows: TGTGCCAGCAGACTTGGGTTGGGGACATCCTACGAGCAGTACTCC. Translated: CASRLGLGTSYEQYS.

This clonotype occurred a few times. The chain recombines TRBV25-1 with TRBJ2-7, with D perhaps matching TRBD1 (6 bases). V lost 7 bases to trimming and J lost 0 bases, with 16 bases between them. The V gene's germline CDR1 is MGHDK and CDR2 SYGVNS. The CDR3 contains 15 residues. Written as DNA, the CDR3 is TGTGCCAGCAAGCAAGCCGGGACACCCTCCTACGAGCAGTACTTC. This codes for CASKQAGTPSYEQYF.

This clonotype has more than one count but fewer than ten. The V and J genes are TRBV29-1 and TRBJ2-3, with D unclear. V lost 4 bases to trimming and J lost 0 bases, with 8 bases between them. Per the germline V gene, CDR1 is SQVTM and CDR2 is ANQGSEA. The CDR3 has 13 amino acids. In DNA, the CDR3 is TGCAGCGTTGGTTTGCGGAGCACAGATACGCAGTATTTT. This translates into CSVGLRSTDTQYF.

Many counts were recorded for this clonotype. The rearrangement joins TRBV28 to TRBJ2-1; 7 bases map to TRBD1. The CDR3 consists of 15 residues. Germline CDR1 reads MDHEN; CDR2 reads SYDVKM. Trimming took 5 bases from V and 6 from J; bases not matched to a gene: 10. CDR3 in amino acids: CASSTDRINVNEQFF. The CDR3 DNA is TGTGCCAGCAGTACGGACAGGATAAATGTCAATGAGCAGTTCTTC.

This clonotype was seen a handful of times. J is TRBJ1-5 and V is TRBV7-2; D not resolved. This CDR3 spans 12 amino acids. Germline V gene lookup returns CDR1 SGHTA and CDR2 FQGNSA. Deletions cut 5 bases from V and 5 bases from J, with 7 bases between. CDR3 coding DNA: TGTGCCAGCAGCCCGGGCTATCAGCCCCAGCATTTT. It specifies CASSPGYQPQHF.

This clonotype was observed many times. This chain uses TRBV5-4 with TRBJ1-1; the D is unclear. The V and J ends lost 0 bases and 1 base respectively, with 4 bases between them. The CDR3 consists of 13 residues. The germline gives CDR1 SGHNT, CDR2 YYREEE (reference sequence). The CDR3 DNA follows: TGTGCCAGCAGCTTGGTCTCGAACACTGAAGCTTTCTTT. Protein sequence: CASSLVSNTEAFF.

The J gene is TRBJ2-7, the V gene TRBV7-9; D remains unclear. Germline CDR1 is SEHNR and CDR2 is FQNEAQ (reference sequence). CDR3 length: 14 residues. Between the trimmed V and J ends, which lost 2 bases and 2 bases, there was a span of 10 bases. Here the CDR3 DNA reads TGTGCCAGCAGCTTAAACCAGGCCACCTACGAGCAGTACTTC. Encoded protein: CASSLNQATYEQYF.

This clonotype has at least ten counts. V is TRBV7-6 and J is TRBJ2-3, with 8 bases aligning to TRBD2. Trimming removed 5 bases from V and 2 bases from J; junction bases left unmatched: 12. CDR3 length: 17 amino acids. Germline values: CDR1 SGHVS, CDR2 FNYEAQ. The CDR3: CASSPYSGSHLTDTQYF. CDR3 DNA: TGTGCCAGCAGCCCGTACAGCGGGAGCCACCTCACAGATACGCAGTATTTT.

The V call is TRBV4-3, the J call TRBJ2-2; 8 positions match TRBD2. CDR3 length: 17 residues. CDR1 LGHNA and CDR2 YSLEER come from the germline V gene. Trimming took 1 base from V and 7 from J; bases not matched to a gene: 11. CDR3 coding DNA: TGCGCCAGCAGCCAAGTGCTAGCGGGCGCTGGGGTCGGGGAGCTGTTTTTT. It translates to CASSQVLAGAGVGELFF.

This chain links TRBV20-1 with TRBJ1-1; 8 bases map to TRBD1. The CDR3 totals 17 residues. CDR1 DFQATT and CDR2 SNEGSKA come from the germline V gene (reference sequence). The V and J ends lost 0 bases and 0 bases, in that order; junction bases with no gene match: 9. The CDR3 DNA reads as TGCAGTGCTAGAGATCCGCCGGGACAGGCGATGAACACTGAAGCTTTCTTT. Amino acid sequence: CSARDPPGQAMNTEAFF.

The CDR3 protein is CASSVQRTQTDTQYF. DNA of the CDR3: TGTGCCAGCAGTGTACAGCGGACTCAAACAGATACGCAGTATTTT. This chain connects TRBV6-1 to TRBJ2-3; possibly TRBD2 for D (5 bases). This CDR3 is built from 15 residues. Germline lookup yields CDR1 MNHNS and CDR2 SASEGT. V was trimmed by 4 bases and J by 3 bases, leaving 14 bases between them.

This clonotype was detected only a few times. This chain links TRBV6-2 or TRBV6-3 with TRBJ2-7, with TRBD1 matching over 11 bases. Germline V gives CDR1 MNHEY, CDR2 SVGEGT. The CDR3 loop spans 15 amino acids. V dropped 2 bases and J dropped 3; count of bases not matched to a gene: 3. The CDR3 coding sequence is TGTGCCAGCAGTTACCGGGACAGGGGGTTCTACGAGCAGTACTTC. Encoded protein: CASSYRDRGFYEQYF.

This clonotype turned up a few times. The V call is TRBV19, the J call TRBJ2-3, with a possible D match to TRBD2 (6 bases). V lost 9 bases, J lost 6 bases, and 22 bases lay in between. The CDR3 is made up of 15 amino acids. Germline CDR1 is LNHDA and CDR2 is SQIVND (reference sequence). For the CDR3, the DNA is TGTGCCAGCAGCCGGGGACTGACGCCCCCGGATACGCAGTATTTT. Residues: CASSRGLTPPDTQYF.